One sample yielded the 15 T cell receptor beta chains listed below, sequenced in a study of CD8 T cells in ankylosing spondylitis listed by TCRdb under 2017. Libraries were constructed by 5' RACE. Sequenced on an Illumina HiSeq 2500. TCRdb passed the public sequencing reads through fastp at Q25 and MiXCR, retaining productive beta sequences. Rows are combined by CDR3 protein, so each entry shows the most common genes and DNA. For this sample the table gives some 840,000 distinct CDR3 sequences, of which about an eighth were detected only once. Roughly 0.51% of the sample belongs to the ten largest clones. Broader findings and caveats from the paper: A TCR beta motif made up of roughly eight highly homologous amino acid variants appeared to be characteristic of blood from ankylosing spondylitis patients.

Antigens for these TCRs are unknown. The sample consisted of blood, either unsorted or a sorted T cell fraction (not recorded which). The source of these receptors is a male donor with ankylosing spondylitis.

The rearrangement joins TRBV28 to TRBJ2-1; the D gene is possibly TRBD2 (7 bases). The length of the CDR3 is 14 residues. Trimming took 5 bases from V and 7 from J, leaving 15 bases between them. CDR1 MDHEN and CDR2 SYDVKM come from the germline V gene. CDR3 nucleotides: TGTGCCAGCAGTGCCCCCGGGGGGCGGAATGAGCAGTTCTTC. It codes for CASSAPGGRNEQFF.

This chain connects TRBV20-1 to TRBJ1-1; D is possibly TRBD1 (6 bases). Germline lookup yields CDR1 DFQATT and CDR2 SNEGSKA (reference sequence). Trimming cost V 6 bases and J 1 base, with 15 bases left between them. There are 14 residues in the CDR3. This CDR3 is CSALRGARNTEAFF. The CDR3 nucleotides read TGCAGTGCCCTTAGGGGGGCAAGGAACACTGAAGCTTTCTTT.

The J gene is TRBJ2-1, the V gene TRBV20-1; 9 bases line up with TRBD2. V lost 6 bases and J lost 4; bases outside the gene matches: 4. Germline assignment: CDR1 DFQATT and CDR2 SNEGSKA (reference sequence). The CDR3 contains 13 residues. CDR3: CSAGTSIYNEQFF. The CDR3 bases are TGCAGTGCCGGGACTAGCATTTACAATGAGCAGTTCTTC.

The chain uses TRBV2 and TRBJ2-1; 12 positions match TRBD2. J lost 8 bases, V lost 10 bases, and 6 bases had no gene match. CDR1 and CDR2 (germline): SNHLY, FYNNEI. CDR3 length equals 13 residues. The CDR3 DNA reads TGTGCCATAGGACTAGCGGGAATCTATGAGCAGTTCTTC. Its translation is CAIGLAGIYEQFF.

CDR3 bases: TGTGCCAGCAGCGCGAATACGGGATTGGGTACTGAAGCTTTCTTT. It is translated as CASSANTGLGTEAFF. V and J are TRBV7-9 and TRBJ1-1; D ambiguous. Germline CDR1 is SEHNR and CDR2 is FQNEAQ (reference sequence). The CDR3 length is 15 residues. V gave up 5 bases and J gave up 5 bases, with 18 bases separating them.

There are a few counts of this clonotype. The chain employs TRBV20-1 and TRBJ1-4; D remains unclear. V was cut by 6 bases and J by 4 bases, with 9 bases left in between. CDR3 length equals 12 residues. Germline CDR1 DFQATT, CDR2 SNEGSKA (reference sequence). The CDR3 spells CSALQINEKLFF. The CDR3 DNA sequence: TGCAGTGCCCTGCAGATTAATGAAAAACTGTTTTTT.

The rearrangement uses TRBV7-9 and TRBJ2-1; TRBD1 might be the D (6 bases). The length of the CDR3 is 16 residues. V lost 4 bases to trimming and J lost 0 bases, with 13 bases between them. CDR1 is SEHNR, CDR2 FQNEAQ, per germline (reference sequence). Written as DNA, the CDR3 is TGTGCCAGCAGCTCTAGACAGGCCCTCTCCTACAATGAGCAGTTCTTC. It encodes CASSSRQALSYNEQFF.

The chain carries TRBV12-3 or TRBV12-4 and TRBJ2-7; D uncertain. V lost 2 bases and J lost 7, with 12 bases in between. The CDR3 covers 13 residues. The CDR3 sequence is CASSLRVEEEQYF. The CDR3 DNA sequence: TGTGCCAGCAGTTTAAGGGTAGAGGAGGAGCAGTACTTC.

The J gene is TRBJ2-1, the V gene TRBV6-2 or TRBV6-3; D possibly corresponds to TRBD2 (7 bases). Trimming cost V 6 bases and J 7 bases, with 16 bases left between them. This CDR3 is built from 14 residues. Germline V gene data show CDR1 as MNHEY and CDR2 as SVGEGT. CDR3 region: CASSQGGEGNEQFF. CDR3 DNA: TGTGCCAGCAGCCAAGGGGGGGAGGGAAATGAGCAGTTCTTC.

A few counts support this clonotype. V usage is TRBV20-1 and J usage is TRBJ2-3, with TRBD1 identical over 8 bases. Looked up from germline, CDR1 is DFQATT and CDR2 is SNEGSKA (reference sequence). This CDR3 has 17 residues. J was trimmed by 2 bases and V by 1 base; bases with no gene match: 11. The CDR3 DNA reads TGCAGTGCTAGAGGTGCCAGGGGGCGTGGGAACACAGATACGCAGTATTTT. Translation gives CSARGARGRGNTDTQYF.

The chain is built from TRBV11-3 and TRBJ2-4; possibly TRBD1 or TRBD2 for D (5 bases each). Germline CDR1 reads SGHNT; CDR2 reads YENEEA. The CDR3 totals 14 residues. Trimming cost V 6 bases and J 6 bases, with 15 bases left between them. This CDR3 reads CASSLGPRGNIQYF. CDR3 in DNA: TGTGCCAGCAGTTTGGGACCCCGGGGAAACATTCAGTACTTC.

This clonotype was counted ten times or more. The chain couples TRBV20-1 to TRBJ1-2; possibly TRBD1 for D (6 bases). The CDR3 consists of 12 residues. The germline V gene encodes CDR1 DFQATT and CDR2 SNEGSKA (reference sequence). Trimming removed 7 bases at V and 4 bases at J, with 13 bases between. The CDR3 region has the DNA TGCAGTGGGGGGCCAGCTGGCTATGGCTACACCTTC. Protein sequence: CSGGPAGYGYTF.

This clonotype was seen more than once but under ten times. This chain uses TRBV14 with TRBJ2-5, with D hard to call. CDR1 and CDR2 (germline): SGHDN, FVKESK. The CDR3 contains 12 residues. V lost 4 bases and J 9 bases, leaving 12 bases between the germline ends. The CDR3, as DNA: TGTGCCAGCAGCCGCTGGACGGAGCCCCAGTACTTC. This sequence encodes CASSRWTEPQYF.

The gene calls are TRBV20-1 and TRBJ2-3; possible D gene TRBD2, 6 bases. There are 14 residues in the CDR3. From germline, CDR1 is DFQATT and CDR2 SNEGSKA (reference sequence). V gave up 1 base and J gave up 1 base, with 9 bases separating them. The DNA for the CDR3 is TGCAGTGCTAGAGCGGCTAGCGGCACAGATACGCAGTATTTT. Translation gives CSARAASGTDTQYF.

V and J are TRBV24-1 and TRBJ2-3; the match to TRBD2 covers 9 bases. Germline CDR1 is KGHDR and CDR2 is SFDVKD. The CDR3 runs 16 residues. With V trimmed by 4 bases and J by 5 bases, 9 bases remained unmatched. CDR3 residues: CATSDPRGGLGDTQYF. DNA for the CDR3: TGTGCCACCAGTGACCCGCGGGGGGGCCTCGGAGATACGCAGTATTTT.